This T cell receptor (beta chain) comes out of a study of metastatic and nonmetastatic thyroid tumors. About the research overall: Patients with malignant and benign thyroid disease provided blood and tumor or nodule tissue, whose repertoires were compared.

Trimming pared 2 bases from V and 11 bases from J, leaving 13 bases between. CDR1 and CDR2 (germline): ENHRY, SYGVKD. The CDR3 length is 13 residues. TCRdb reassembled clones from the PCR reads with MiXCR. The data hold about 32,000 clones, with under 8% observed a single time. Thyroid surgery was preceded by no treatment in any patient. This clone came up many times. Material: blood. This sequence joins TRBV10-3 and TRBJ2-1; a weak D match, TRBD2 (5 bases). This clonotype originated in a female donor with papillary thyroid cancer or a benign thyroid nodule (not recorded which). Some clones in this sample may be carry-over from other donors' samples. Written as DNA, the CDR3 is TGTGCCATCAGTGAGGTAGAGGGAGAGAAGCAGTTCTTC. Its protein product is CAISEVEGEKQFF.